The sample holds a few counts of the clone carrying this T cell receptor (beta chain). What it binds is not known. The V segment lost 6 bases and the J segment 1 base; nucleotides outside the gene matches: 5. The V gene's germline CDR1 is ENHRY and CDR2 SYGVKD. This CDR3 spans 15 amino acids. This entry comes from a study of beta chain features in type 1 diabetes. The overall study: Patients looked much like healthy donors when it came to age, gender and cell yields. Notes on the study in general: Patients with type 1 diabetes carried fewer insertions and had more deletions at their VDJ junctions.

Each of the CD4+ naive, central memory, regulatory and stem cell-like memory populations was sorted via CD45RO/CCR7/CD25/CD127/CD95/CD27. The entirety of the isolated RNA underwent reverse transcription, so expressed TCRB transcripts were sequenced. About 3.4 million reads on average were seen across naive, central memory and regulatory T cell samples. TCRdb's table, derived via immunoSEQ multiplex PCR, lists solely in-frame clones and lacks some. The sample records 900,000 or so clones, 15% to 20% being singletons. The TCR sequence derives from a young woman in good health. The sequenced sample was naive CD4+ T cells from blood. The chain links TRBV10-3 to TRBJ2-1; 8 nucleotides match TRBD2. CDR3 loop: CAISTSGSSYNEQFF. As DNA, the CDR3 is TGTGCCATCAGCACCAGCGGGAGTTCCTACAATGAGCAGTTCTTC.